The text below deals with one T cell receptor beta chain. Its cognate antigen is unknown. This entry is derived from a study of cytomegalovirus exposure and HLA in healthy donors. Study-level results: Later on, analysis showed that most CMV-associated TCR beta chains appeared to be HLA-restricted. Association of 15,000 to 20,000 TCR beta sequences with HLA alleles was found at 0.05 false discovery rate in a later analysis.

The primer mix had 60 Vbeta and 13 Jbeta primers. Per the original data handling: In a later analysis, of approximately 81 million unique beta chains, around 9.9 million appeared in at least two donors. Assay used: immunoSEQ multiplex PCR; TCRdb lists only in-frame clones, some missing. The DNA gave D and trimming, while V, J and clone size come from that table. The sample has fewer than 200,000 clones; roughly 90% are singletons. CDR3 length equals 13 residues. Germline CDR1 and CDR2: MNHEY and SMNVEV (reference sequence). V shed 9 bases and J shed 11 bases, with 20 bases lying between them. This receptor was obtained from a boy aged 2 to 10 in good health and CMV-seronegative. The chain combines TRBV27 with TRBJ1-5, with TRBD1 as a possible D gene (6 bases). The sample consisted of PBMCs. DNA of the CDR3: TGTGCCAGTTGGGGGCAGCCTGAGTTTGCCCAGCATTTT. This translates into CASWGQPEFAQHF.